The rows below give T cell receptor beta chains drawn from one sample of a study of blood T cells in healthy people across ages. TCRdb itself ran the 5' RACE reads through MiXCR, one entry per CDR3 protein. Of roughly 1.9 million distinct CDR3 sequences listed, approximately 40% are singletons. The material sequenced was blood. The receptors were gathered from a human donor in good health. Both conserved end residues are part of each CDR3. Fields, in order: V gene, D gene, CDR3 length, clone size, J gene, CDR3 protein, CDR3 DNA. The D gene is left open where the match is weak. Rows give clone size only sometimes, using once, few, many, or a class for an expanded clone.

v_gene: TRBV28; d_gene: TRBD2; len: 15; abundance: .; j_gene: TRBJ2-5; CDR3aa: CASGGLALAQETQYF; CDR3nt: TGTGCCAGCGGCGGACTAGCGCTTGCCCAAGAGACCCAGTACTTC
v_gene: TRBV7-2; d_gene: TRBD2; len: 16; abundance: .; j_gene: TRBJ2-3; CDR3aa: CASKTSGGGPTDTQYF; CDR3nt: TGTGCCAGCAAAACTAGCGGGGGTGGTCCCACAGATACGCAGTATTTT
v_gene: TRBV9; d_gene: TRBD2; len: 15; abundance: once; j_gene: TRBJ2-1; CDR3aa: CASSGTSHPYNEQFF; CDR3nt: TGTGCCAGCAGCGGGACTAGTCACCCCTACAATGAGCAGTTCTTC
v_gene: TRBV18; d_gene: .; len: 14; abundance: few; j_gene: TRBJ2-7; CDR3aa: CASSPQQEVREQYF; CDR3nt: TGTGCCAGCTCACCACAACAGGAGGTCCGCGAGCAGTACTTC
v_gene: TRBV9; d_gene: .; len: 22; abundance: .; j_gene: TRBJ1-1; CDR3aa: CASSVAVGTGGERLFLNTEAFF; CDR3nt: TGTGCCAGCAGCGTAGCTGTGGGAACGGGCGGGGAGCGATTATTTTTGAACACTGAAGCTTTCTTT
v_gene: TRBV12-3/TRBV12-4; d_gene: .; len: 15; abundance: .; j_gene: TRBJ2-3; CDR3aa: CASSFSGFRGYTQYF; CDR3nt: TGTGCCAGCAGTTTTTCCGGTTTCCGGGGGTATACGCAGTATTTT
v_gene: TRBV5-1; d_gene: TRBD2; len: 15; abundance: .; j_gene: TRBJ2-3; CDR3aa: CASAVASGLGDTQYF; CDR3nt: TGCGCCAGCGCGGTAGCTAGCGGGCTAGGAGATACGCAGTATTTT
v_gene: TRBV4-1; d_gene: .; len: 12; abundance: once; j_gene: TRBJ2-7; CDR3aa: CASSRDGWEQYF; CDR3nt: TGCGCCAGCAGCCGAGATGGGTGGGAGCAGTACTTC
v_gene: TRBV28; d_gene: TRBD1; len: 18; abundance: few; j_gene: TRBJ1-5; CDR3aa: CASSFGFITGGSKRPQHF; CDR3nt: TGTGCCAGCAGTTTCGGTTTTATAACAGGGGGCTCTAAGAGACCCCAGCATTTT
v_gene: TRBV10-3; d_gene: .; len: 14; abundance: few; j_gene: TRBJ1-1; CDR3aa: CAISEGVINTEAFF; CDR3nt: TGTGCCATCAGTGAAGGGGTGATTAACACTGAAGCTTTCTTT
v_gene: TRBV12-5; d_gene: TRBD2; len: 13; abundance: once; j_gene: TRBJ2-5; CDR3aa: CASGLGLAGEKYF; CDR3nt: TGTGCTAGTGGTTTAGGGCTAGCGGGGGAGAAGTACTTC
v_gene: TRBV15; d_gene: .; len: 12; abundance: .; j_gene: TRBJ1-2; CDR3aa: CATSRDQVGYTF; CDR3nt: TGTGCCACCAGCAGAGATCAGGTTGGCTACACCTTC
v_gene: TRBV29-1; d_gene: .; len: 10; abundance: few; j_gene: TRBJ1-2; CDR3aa: CSAQSFGYTF; CDR3nt: TGCAGCGCCCAGTCGTTTGGCTACACCTTC
v_gene: TRBV6-1; d_gene: TRBD1; len: 14; abundance: .; j_gene: TRBJ1-2; CDR3aa: CASSMDRGDYGYTF; CDR3nt: TGTGCCAGCAGTATGGACAGGGGGGACTATGGCTACACCTTC